The 22 T cell receptor beta chains presented below share a single source sample, sequenced in a study of T cells in Graves' hyperthyroidism and ophthalmopathy. Amplification of TCR beta CDR3 regions was performed using RNA transcripts as template. TCR CDR3 regions were first amplified by RT-PCR with HTBI primers. One entry per CDR3 protein, called by TCRdb with MiXCR from the multiplex PCR reads. This sample yields around 300,000 distinct CDR3 sequences, of which approximately 14% are seen a single time; 7.9% belongs to the top ten. Sequenced material: blood. These receptor sequences come from a woman in her thirties or forties with Graves' hyperthyroidism.

This clonotype was recorded at least ten times. V gene TRBV19 combines with J gene TRBJ1-1; D is ambiguous. The CDR3 spans 12 residues. The V end lost 10 bases, the J end lost 3 bases, and 12 bases lay between the germline ends. Germline CDR1 LNHDA, CDR2 SQIVND (reference sequence). The CDR3, as DNA: TGTGCCACCTACGCGGCAGACACTGAAGCTTTCTTT. It specifies CATYAADTEAFF.

There are a few counts of this clonotype. The chain has TRBV6-2 or TRBV6-3 and TRBJ2-1; 12 bases agree with TRBD2. Trimming took 0 bases from V and 7 from J; bases not matched to a gene: 4. Germline CDR1 reads MNHEY; CDR2 reads SVGEGT. The CDR3 spans 16 residues. CDR3 region: CASSYSLAGGWNEQFF. CDR3 coding DNA: TGTGCCAGCAGTTACTCCCTAGCGGGAGGGTGGAATGAGCAGTTCTTC.

At least ten counts were recorded for this clonotype. The gene calls are TRBV27 and TRBJ2-3, with a tentative D call TRBD2 (6 bases). This CDR3 has 17 amino acids. Germline CDR1 reads MNHEY; CDR2 reads SMNVEV (reference sequence). Trimming shortened V by 0 bases and J by 3 bases, and 16 bases separated the two germline ends. CDR3 nucleotide sequence: TGTGCCAGCAGTTTATCAAATGTGCGGGGTATGACAGATACGCAGTATTTT. Protein: CASSLSNVRGMTDTQYF.

In its sample, this clonotype was seen many times. The V and J genes are TRBV3-1 and TRBJ1-2; D is undetermined. Trimming stripped 3 bases from V and 4 bases from J, with 9 bases between. The CDR3 is 13 residues long. Germline V gives CDR1 LGHDT, CDR2 YNNKEL (reference sequence). The CDR3 DNA reads TGTGCCAGCAGCCAGTCGAAGACCTATGGCTACACCTTC. Protein product: CASSQSKTYGYTF.

This clonotype was recorded at least ten times. V usage is TRBV28 and J usage is TRBJ1-1; D possibly corresponds to TRBD1 (5 bases). This CDR3 spans 15 amino acids. V was clipped by 3 bases and J by 2 bases, with 13 bases between them. Germline CDR1 is MDHEN and CDR2 is SYDVKM. The CDR3 DNA reads as TGTGCCAGCAGTTTCCCCGGGACGGTAAACACTGAAGCTTTCTTT. Protein product: CASSFPGTVNTEAFF. Full variable domain (remainder filled in from reference TRBV28 and TRBJ1-1): DVKVTQSSRYLVKRTGEKVFLECVQDMDHENMFWYRQDPGLGLRLIYFSYDVKMKEKGDIPEGYSVSREKKERFSLILESASTNQTSMYLCASSFPGTVNTEAFFGQGTRLTVV.

Only a few counts were recorded for this clonotype. The genes are TRBV5-4 and TRBJ2-2, with 7 bases matching TRBD2. J was trimmed by 6 bases and V by 6 bases; bases with no gene match: 8. CDR1 and CDR2 (germline): SGHNT, YYREEE (reference sequence). This CDR3 has 14 amino acids. The CDR3 DNA reads TGTGCCAGCACGAGGGAGGGCTTCCCCGGGGAGCTGTTTTTT. This translates into CASTREGFPGELFF.

This clonotype was recorded at least ten times. This chain uses TRBV11-3 with TRBJ2-2; no definite D call. CDR3 length: 12 amino acids. V lost 4 bases and J lost 6, with 6 bases in between. Germline V lookup: CDR1 SGHNT, CDR2 YENEEA. The CDR3 nucleotides read TGTGCCAGCAGCTCCGTCGCCGGGGAGCTGTTTTTT. Protein sequence: CASSSVAGELFF.

This clonotype was observed many times. CDR3 coding DNA: TGTGCCAGCAGTTTCGCAGGGGACCTCCTCACAGATACGCAGTATTTT. Residues: CASSFAGDLLTDTQYF. The rearrangement uses TRBV12-3 or TRBV12-4 and TRBJ2-3; D might be TRBD1 (6 bases). Trimming pared 3 bases from V and 2 bases from J, leaving 15 bases between. The CDR3 consists of 16 residues.

The genes are TRBV3-1 and TRBJ2-1; 9 bases are shared with TRBD1. V was pared by 3 bases and J by 8 bases, with 8 bases of the junction left unmatched. Germline-derived CDR1 and CDR2 are LGHDT and YNNKEL (reference sequence). The CDR3 loop spans 15 amino acids. The CDR3 coding sequence is TGTGCCAGCAGCCACTCGGGACAGGGCCCACATGAGCAGTTCTTC. Translation: CASSHSGQGPHEQFF.

The V and J genes are TRBV19 and TRBJ2-5; 8 bases agree with TRBD2. CDR1 and CDR2 (germline): LNHDA, SQIVND (reference sequence). The CDR3 extends over 15 amino acids. J gave up 5 bases and V 5 bases, and 10 bases lay outside the gene matches. In DNA form, the CDR3 reads TGTGCCAGTAGTGGGAGCGGGAGTACGATTGAGACCCAGTACTTC. This translates into CASSGSGSTIETQYF.

The CDR3 DNA follows: TGTGCCAGCAAGTACTCGACCGGTGGGGAGCAGTACTTC. This translates into CASKYSTGGEQYF. V gene TRBV27 combines with J gene TRBJ2-7; D is undetermined. Trimming removed 7 bases at V and 7 bases at J, with 17 bases between. The germline V gene has CDR1 MNHEY and CDR2 SMNVEV (reference sequence). The CDR3 contains 13 residues.

There are many counts of this clonotype. The J gene is TRBJ1-6, the V gene TRBV7-9; TRBD1 matches at 7 bases. The CDR3 contains 16 residues. Germline CDR1 reads SEHNR; CDR2 reads FQNEAQ (reference sequence). V shed 1 base and J 8 bases; nucleotides not matched to a gene: 8. In DNA, the CDR3 is TGTGCCAGCAGCTTAGGACAGGGCTCCTTGGATTCACCCCTCCACTTT. Its translation: CASSLGQGSLDSPLHF.

Note on this clonotype: A read error may produce the germline difference seen at one junction end. This rearrangement joins TRBV29-1 to TRBJ1-2, with D maybe TRBD1 (6 bases). This CDR3 contains 13 residues. Germline lookup yields CDR1 SQVTM and CDR2 ANQGSEA. This CDR3 is CGVGDTRNYGYTF. DNA of the CDR3: TGCGGCGTTGGGGACACCAGAAACTATGGCTACACCTTC.

This clonotype was detected ten times or more. The V call is TRBV12-3 or TRBV12-4, the J call TRBJ2-7; either TRBD1 or TRBD2 may supply D (5 bases each). Trimming removed 7 bases at V and 5 bases at J, with 18 bases between. The CDR3 totals 14 residues. The CDR3 reads CASTRGSKGNEQYF. The CDR3 region has the DNA TGTGCCAGCACCCGGGGCAGCAAGGGCAACGAGCAGTACTTC.

The chain joins TRBV12-3 or TRBV12-4 to TRBJ1-1; TRBD1 agrees at 10 bases. The CDR3 runs to 15 residues. V was clipped by 3 bases and J by 5 bases; unmatched bases: 6. The CDR3 loop is CASSLVGQGDTEAFF. In DNA form, the CDR3 reads TGTGCCAGCAGTTTGGTTGGACAGGGGGATACTGAAGCTTTCTTT.

This clonotype was counted ten times or more. This chain joins TRBV28 and TRBJ1-1; D gene uncertain. The CDR3 totals 12 residues. Between the trimmed V and J ends, which lost 6 bases and 1 base, there was a span of 6 bases. Germline loops: CDR1 MDHEN, CDR2 SYDVKM. The CDR3 loop is CASSQRNTEAFF. As DNA, the CDR3 is TGTGCCAGCAGCCAGAGGAACACTGAAGCTTTCTTT.

This clonotype was observed many times. The J gene is TRBJ2-5, the V gene TRBV12-3 or TRBV12-4; D might be TRBD2 (5 bases). The V end lost 2 bases, the J end lost 5 bases, and 9 bases lay between the germline ends. This CDR3 has 13 residues. The CDR3 loop is CASSLNPGETQYF. In DNA, the CDR3 is TGTGCCAGCAGTTTAAACCCGGGGGAGACCCAGTACTTC.

This clonotype occurred a few times. This chain connects TRBV5-1 to TRBJ1-2; 11 nucleotides agree with TRBD1. The germline V gene encodes CDR1 SGHRS and CDR2 YFSETQ. The length of the CDR3 is 15 residues. Germline trimming cut 4 bases from V and 8 bases from J; bases unmatched to any gene: 10. The CDR3 nucleotides read TGCGCCAGCAGCGAGTCGGACAGGGGGCATTTGGGCTACACCTTC. Amino acid sequence: CASSESDRGHLGYTF.

This clonotype was seen repeatedly, ten times or more. The rearrangement links TRBV20-1 to TRBJ2-7; D is ambiguous. Germline V gene sequence: CDR1 DFQATT, CDR2 SNEGSKA (reference sequence). V lost 6 bases to trimming and J lost 2 bases, with 14 bases between them. The length of the CDR3 is 13 residues. This CDR3 is CSARRRSAYEQYF. CDR3 sequence (DNA): TGCAGTGCCCGCCGGCGGAGTGCCTACGAGCAGTACTTC.

This clonotype was observed many times. The chain uses TRBV5-1 and TRBJ2-5, with a possible D match to TRBD2 (6 bases). The CDR3 has 14 residues. Germline V lookup: CDR1 SGHRS, CDR2 YFSETQ. The V gene lost 7 bases and the J gene lost 3 bases, with 16 bases spanning the gap. CDR3 region: CASPRDCRKETQYF. The CDR3 DNA is TGCGCCAGCCCGAGGGACTGCCGAAAAGAGACCCAGTACTTC.

The chain recombines TRBV27 with TRBJ1-5, with D possibly being TRBD1 (5 bases). The CDR3 consists of 15 residues. Germline CDR1 reads MNHEY; CDR2 reads SMNVEV (reference sequence). V was pared by 6 bases and J by 2 bases, with 14 bases between. CDR3 region: CASSRVDSRNQPQHF. CDR3 DNA sequence: TGTGCCAGCAGCCGGGTTGACAGTCGCAATCAGCCCCAGCATTTT.

This clonotype occurred a few times. This chain connects TRBV6-1 to TRBJ1-2; D possibly corresponds to TRBD1 (5 bases). This CDR3 comprises 11 residues. Germline values: CDR1 MNHNS, CDR2 SASEGT. Trimming removed 7 bases at V and 6 bases at J, with 9 bases between. CDR3 DNA sequence: TGTGCCAGCAATGGGGGGAATGGCTACACCTTC. Translation gives CASNGGNGYTF.